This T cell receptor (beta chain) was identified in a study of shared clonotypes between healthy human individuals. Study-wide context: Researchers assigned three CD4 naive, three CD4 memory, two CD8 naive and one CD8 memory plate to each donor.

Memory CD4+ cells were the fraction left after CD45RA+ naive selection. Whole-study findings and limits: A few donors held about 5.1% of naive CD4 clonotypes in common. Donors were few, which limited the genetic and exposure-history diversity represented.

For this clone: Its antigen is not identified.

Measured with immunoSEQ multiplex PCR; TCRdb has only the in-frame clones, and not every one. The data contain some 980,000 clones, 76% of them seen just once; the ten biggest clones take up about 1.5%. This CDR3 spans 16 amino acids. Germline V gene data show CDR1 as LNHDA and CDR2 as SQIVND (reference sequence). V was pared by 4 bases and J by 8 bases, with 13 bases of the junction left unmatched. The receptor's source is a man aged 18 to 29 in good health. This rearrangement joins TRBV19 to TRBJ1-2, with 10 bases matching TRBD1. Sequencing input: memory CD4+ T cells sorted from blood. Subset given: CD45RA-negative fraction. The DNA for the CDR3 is TGTGCCAGTAGTACGGAGACAGGGGGCACCCCGCGAGGCTACACCTTC. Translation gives CASSTETGGTPRGYTF.